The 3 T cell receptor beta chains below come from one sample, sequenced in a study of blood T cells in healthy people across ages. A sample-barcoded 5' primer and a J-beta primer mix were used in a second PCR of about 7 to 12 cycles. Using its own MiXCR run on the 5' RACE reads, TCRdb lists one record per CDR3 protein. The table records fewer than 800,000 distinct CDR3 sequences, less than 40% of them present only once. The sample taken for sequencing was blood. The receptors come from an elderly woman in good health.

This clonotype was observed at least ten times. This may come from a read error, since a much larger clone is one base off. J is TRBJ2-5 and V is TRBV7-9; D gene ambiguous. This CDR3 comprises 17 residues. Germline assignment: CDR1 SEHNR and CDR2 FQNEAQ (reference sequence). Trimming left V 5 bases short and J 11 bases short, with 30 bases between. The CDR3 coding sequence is TGTGCCAGCAGCCCCTCCGGGCAGCCAACGAGAAACAATGAGCAGTACTTC. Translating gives CASSPSGQPTRNNEQYF.

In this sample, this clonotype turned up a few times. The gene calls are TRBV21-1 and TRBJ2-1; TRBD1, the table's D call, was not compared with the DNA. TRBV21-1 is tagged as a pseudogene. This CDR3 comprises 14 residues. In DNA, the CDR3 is TGTGCCAGCAGCAAAGAGGTCAGGGGAGTTCGTGAGTTCTTC. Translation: CASSKEVRGVREFF.

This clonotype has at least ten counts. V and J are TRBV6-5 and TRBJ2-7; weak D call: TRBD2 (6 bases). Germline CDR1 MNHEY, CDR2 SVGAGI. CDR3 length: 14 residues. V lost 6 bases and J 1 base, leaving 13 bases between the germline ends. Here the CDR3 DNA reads TGTGCCAGCAGACCGGGACTTGCTTCCTACGAGCAGTACTTC. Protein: CASRPGLASYEQYF.